The next 26 T cell receptor beta chains were all read from a single sample in a study of T cells after yellow fever vaccination. TCRdb recomputed calls from the 5' RACE reads with MiXCR, one row per CDR3 protein. Among over 300,000 distinct CDR3 sequences listed, roughly 3.5% were seen once. The sequenced sample was PBMCs, obtained on the day of the yellow fever booster vaccination. The receptors derive from a man between 18 and 29 years old who received the YFV17D yellow fever vaccine.

This clonotype turned up a few times. The rearrangement joins TRBV7-2 to TRBJ2-6; 7 positions match TRBD1. CDR3 length: 19 residues. J was trimmed by 0 bases and V by 5 bases; bases with no gene match: 13. The germline CDR1 and CDR2 sequences are SGHTA and FQGNSA. CDR3 residues: CASSVSHGQVYSGANVLTF. In DNA, the CDR3 is TGTGCCAGCAGCGTATCCCACGGACAGGTTTACTCTGGGGCCAACGTCCTGACTTTC. The whole variable domain, remainder taken from reference TRBV7-2 and TRBJ2-6, is GAGVSQSPSNKVTEKGKDVELRCDPISGHTALYWYRQSLGQGLEFLIYFQGNSAPDKSGLPSDRFSAERTGGSVSTLTIQRTQQEDSAVYLCASSVSHGQVYSGANVLTFGAGSRLTVL.

This chain connects TRBV5-1 to TRBJ2-7; no definite D call. Trimming pared 4 bases from V and 7 bases from J, leaving 15 bases between. CDR3 length equals 13 residues. Per germline, CDR1 SGHRS and CDR2 YFSETQ. CDR3 region: CASSPGEGWEQYV. The CDR3 DNA reads TGCGCCAGCAGCCCCGGCGAAGGCTGGGAGCAGTACGTC.

The sample holds many counts of this clonotype. The J gene is TRBJ2-7, the V gene TRBV10-1, with D perhaps given as TRBD1 or TRBD2 (5 bases each). Per the germline V gene, CDR1 is WNHNN and CDR2 is SYGVQD (reference sequence). The CDR3 has 16 residues. V was shortened by 10 bases and J by 5 bases, with 27 bases between the two germline ends. The CDR3 here is CANRLGTPRLVDEQYV. The CDR3 DNA reads TGCGCCAATCGTTTGGGGACCCCCCGTTTGGTCGACGAGCAGTACGTC.

This clonotype was detected many times. The chain recombines TRBV5-1 with TRBJ1-2; D is perhaps TRBD1 (6 bases). Germline values: CDR1 SGHRS, CDR2 YFSETQ. Trimming shortened V by 4 bases and J by 6 bases, and 16 bases separated the two germline ends. The CDR3 consists of 14 residues. The CDR3 sequence is CASSRGQSSDGYTF. CDR3 nucleotides: TGCGCCAGCAGCCGAGGACAGTCGTCGGATGGCTACACCTTC.

The chain employs TRBV20-1 and TRBJ1-2; D perhaps matches TRBD1 (5 bases). This CDR3 spans 15 amino acids. Germline CDR1 is DFQATT and CDR2 is SNEGSKA (reference sequence). Deletions cut 0 bases from V and 4 bases from J, with 15 bases between. CDR3 sequence: CSAREGTSKGYGYTF. The CDR3 coding sequence is TGCAGTGCTAGAGAGGGGACCTCGAAGGGCTATGGCTACACCTTC.

This clonotype has ten or more counts. The chain combines TRBV5-1 with TRBJ1-1; TRBD1 matches at 8 bases. CDR3 length equals 16 residues. J gave up 3 bases and V 0 bases, and 7 bases lay outside the gene matches. Germline V CDR1 and CDR2: SGHRS, YFSETQ. The CDR3 sequence is CASSLGTGFIDTEAFF. The CDR3 DNA reads TGCGCCAGCAGCTTGGGGACAGGGTTTATCGACACTGAAGCTTTCTTT.

This clonotype was seen more than once but under ten times. The J gene is TRBJ2-3, the V gene TRBV5-4; D is unclear. The V end lost 2 bases, the J end lost 0 bases, and 13 bases lay between the germline ends. CDR1 is SGHNT and CDR2 is YYREEE in the germline V gene (reference sequence). The CDR3 loop spans 16 amino acids. CDR3 nucleotides: TGTGCCAGCAGCTTCGTTCCAAGGCAGAGCACAGATACGCAGTATTTT. This sequence encodes CASSFVPRQSTDTQYF. The complete variable domain, with remaining parts taken from reference TRBV5-4 and TRBJ2-3, reads ETGVTQSPTHLIKTRGQQVTLRCSSQSGHNTVSWYQQALGQGPQFIFQYYREEENGRGNFPPRFSGLQFPNYSSELNVNALELDDSALYLCASSFVPRQSTDTQYFGPGTRLTVL.

The J gene is TRBJ1-1, the V gene TRBV7-6; no firm D call. Germline-derived CDR1 and CDR2 are SGHVS and FNYEAQ. V gave up 1 base and J gave up 7 bases, with 10 bases separating them. The CDR3 is 13 residues long. The CDR3 nucleotides are TGTGCCAGCAGCTTAGTTGACGCGAGTGAAGCTTTCTTT. Translated: CASSLVDASEAFF.

The V and J genes are TRBV7-2 and TRBJ2-5; no clear D. This CDR3 contains 14 residues. Trimming cost V 2 bases and J 1 base, with 8 bases left between them. From germline, CDR1 is SGHTA and CDR2 FQGNSA. CDR3 protein: CASSLMSVQETQYF. The CDR3 nucleotides read TGTGCCAGCAGCTTAATGTCAGTCCAAGAGACCCAGTACTTC.

The gene calls are TRBV5-5 and TRBJ2-6; 9 bases match TRBD1. The CDR3 sequence is 18 residues long. Germline V gene data show CDR1 as SGHKS and CDR2 as YYEKEE (reference sequence). With V trimmed by 0 bases and J by 2 bases, 6 bases remained unmatched. CDR3 region: CASSLVGQGKTGANVLTF. The DNA of the CDR3 is TGTGCCAGCAGCTTGGTTGGACAGGGGAAAACTGGGGCCAACGTCCTGACTTTC.

The table lists this clonotype with many counts. This chain links TRBV7-2 with TRBJ2-3; 8 positions agree with TRBD2. Losses at the gene ends were 9 bases for V and 0 bases for J; bases not matched to a gene: 5. This CDR3 comprises 14 residues. Germline V lookup: CDR1 SGHTA, CDR2 FQGNSA. In nucleotides, the CDR3 is TGTGCCAGTCAACGGGGGGGCAGCACAGATACGCAGTATTTT. The encoded protein is CASQRGGSTDTQYF.

The chain links TRBV2 to TRBJ2-1, with D possibly matching TRBD2 (6 bases). V dropped 8 bases and J dropped 3 bases, with 14 bases sitting between them. The length of the CDR3 is 14 residues. Germline CDR1 and CDR2: SNHLY and FYNNEI. CDR3 nucleotides: TGTGCCAGCCTTAGCGGAAGCTTCTACAATGAGCAGTTCTTC. Encoded protein: CASLSGSFYNEQFF.

This clonotype was seen ten or more times. The chain employs TRBV5-1 and TRBJ1-2; no clear D gene. Germline CDR1 and CDR2: SGHRS and YFSETQ. The CDR3 runs 15 residues. V lost 4 bases and J 3 bases, leaving 16 bases between the germline ends. CDR3 sequence: CASSLRGWPDYGYTF. CDR3 nucleotide sequence: TGCGCCAGCAGCCTCCGAGGATGGCCGGACTATGGCTACACCTTC.

Notes on this clonotype: It may be a read error: a sequence one base away is much more abundant. V is TRBV4-1 and J is TRBJ2-7, with TRBD2 as a possible D gene (7 bases). The CDR3 spans 15 residues. Germline V gives CDR1 MGHRA, CDR2 YSYEKL. CDR3 amino acids: CASSQAWGGRYEQDF. CDR3 coding DNA: TGCGCCAGCAGCCAGGCCTGGGGGGGCCGTTACGAGCAGGACTTC.

The table lists this clonotype with many counts. The chain combines TRBV5-1 with TRBJ2-3; D is perhaps TRBD2 (6 bases). The germline V gene encodes CDR1 SGHRS and CDR2 YFSETQ. V shed 2 bases and J shed 2 bases, with 9 bases lying between them. This CDR3 is 14 amino acids long. Written as DNA, the CDR3 is TGCGCCAGCAGCTTTGGGACTTACACAGATACGCAGTATTTT. It is translated as CASSFGTYTDTQYF.

CDR3 in DNA: TGTGCCAGCAGCTTGTGGGGGGGCGCACGTAGTGAAAAACTGTTTTTT. It translates to CASSLWGGARSEKLFF. J is TRBJ1-4 and V is TRBV5-6, with a weak D call TRBD1 (6 bases). V was trimmed by 1 base and J by 7 bases, leaving 17 bases between them. The CDR3 has 16 amino acids. Per the germline V gene, CDR1 is SGHDT and CDR2 is YYEEEE.

This clonotype showed up just a few times. The V and J genes are TRBV19 and TRBJ2-3; D uncertain. CDR3 length: 16 amino acids. Trimming took 3 bases from V and 2 from J, leaving 15 bases between them. Germline assignment: CDR1 LNHDA and CDR2 SQIVND (reference sequence). This CDR3 reads CASSIGTNRPTDTQYF. DNA of the CDR3: TGTGCCAGTAGTATTGGTACAAACAGACCCACAGATACGCAGTATTTT.

This clonotype showed up many times. The rearrangement joins TRBV15 to TRBJ1-1; TRBD1 matches 7 bases. This CDR3 has 16 amino acids. CDR1 and CDR2 from the germline V gene are LNHNV and YYDKDF (reference sequence). V dropped 1 base and J dropped 0; count of bases not matched to a gene: 5. This chain's CDR3 is CATSRGRQGVNTEAFF. For the CDR3, the DNA is TGTGCCACCAGCAGAGGAAGACAGGGAGTGAACACTGAAGCTTTCTTT.

This clonotype came up many times. The rearrangement uses TRBV5-1 and TRBJ2-7; D uncertain. The germline CDR1 and CDR2 sequences are SGHRS and YFSETQ. V was trimmed by 1 base and J by 2 bases, leaving 10 bases between them. The CDR3 sequence is 14 residues long. CDR3 nucleotides: TGCGCCAGCAGCTTGAACGCCGGGCCCTACGAGCAGTACGTC. This encodes CASSLNAGPYEQYV.

This clonotype was detected many times. The chain links TRBV20-1 to TRBJ1-6; the match to TRBD1 covers 9 bases. Germline CDR1 is DFQATT and CDR2 is SNEGSKA (reference sequence). CDR3 length: 15 amino acids. V lost 4 bases to trimming and J lost 10 bases; unmatched junction nucleotides: 11. In DNA form, the CDR3 reads TGCAGTGCTAACCGAGCCGGGACAGGGAGATCACCCCTCCACTTT. Amino acids: CSANRAGTGRSPLHF.

In this sample, this clonotype turned up many times. The chain combines TRBV24-1 with TRBJ2-2; D gene unclear. The V gene lost 0 bases and the J gene lost 7 bases, with 2 bases spanning the gap. The CDR3 spans 12 residues. Per germline, CDR1 KGHDR and CDR2 SFDVKD. Here the CDR3 DNA reads TGTGCCACCAGTGATTTGGGCGGGGAGCTGTTTTTT. Its protein product is CATSDLGGELFF.

The CDR3 reads CASSWWAVTGELFF. CDR3 bases: TGTGCCAGCAGCTGGTGGGCTGTAACCGGGGAGCTGTTTTTT. The gene calls are TRBV5-4 and TRBJ2-2, with no clear D. The germline V gene encodes CDR1 SGHNT and CDR2 YYREEE (reference sequence). The CDR3 is 14 amino acids. Between the trimmed V and J ends, which lost 3 bases and 5 bases, there was a span of 11 bases.

This clonotype was seen ten or more times. The chain uses TRBV24-1 and TRBJ2-3, with D possibly matching TRBD2 (6 bases). V was pared by 2 bases and J by 1 base, with 12 bases between. In germline, CDR1 is KGHDR, CDR2 SFDVKD. The CDR3 runs 16 residues. The CDR3 coding sequence is TGTGCCACCAGTGATTACAAGCGGGCCGGCACAGATACGCAGTATTTT. Translating gives CATSDYKRAGTDTQYF.

The rearrangement joins TRBV5-1 to TRBJ2-7; no clear D gene. There are 13 residues in the CDR3. The germline V gene encodes CDR1 SGHRS and CDR2 YFSETQ. Trimming stripped 1 base from V and 2 bases from J, with 7 bases between. The CDR3 spells CASSLRPPYEQYF. CDR3 DNA sequence: TGCGCCAGCAGCTTGCGTCCCCCCTACGAGCAGTACTTC.

The chain uses TRBV12-3 or TRBV12-4 and TRBJ2-5; the match to TRBD1 covers 8 bases. The CDR3 has 15 residues. The trim removed 4 bases at V and 5 bases at J, leaving 9 bases unmatched. CDR3 amino acids: CASSSGDRIFETQYF. The CDR3 bases are TGTGCCAGCAGTTCTGGGGACAGGATCTTCGAGACCCAGTACTTC.

The genes are TRBV6-2 or TRBV6-3 and TRBJ2-5; 7 bases match TRBD2. Trimming took 6 bases from V and 7 from J; bases not matched to a gene: 11. The CDR3 extends over 14 amino acids. Germline V lookup: CDR1 MNHEY, CDR2 SVGEGT. For the CDR3, the DNA is TGTGCCAGCAGCCTGCGGGGGATCCCCCGGACCCAGTACTTC. It yields the protein CASSLRGIPRTQYF.